A selection of T cell receptor beta chains follows, all from one sample in a study of T cells in Graves' hyperthyroidism and ophthalmopathy. TCRdb reanalysed the multiplex PCR reads using MiXCR and keeps one entry per CDR3 protein. The data contain just over 550,000 distinct CDR3 sequences, roughly 46% of them seen just once; the ten biggest clones take up 8.2%. Specimen: peripheral blood or thyroid tissue (not recorded which). Every receptor here comes from a woman younger than 30 with Graves' hyperthyroidism. Each CDR3 is given with its conserved first and last residue. The D gene is left open where the match is weak. Clone size is stated in some rows and not others, as once, few, many or a class when expanded.

d_gene	abundance	v_gene	j_gene	CDR3aa	CDR3nt
TRBD1	few	TRBV6-1	TRBJ1-4	CASKKGHRGEKLFF	TGTGCCAGCAAGAAGGGCCACAGGGGTGAAAAACTGTTTTTT
.	many	TRBV24-1	TRBJ1-3	CATSDRGAGNTIYF	TGTGCCACCAGTGATCGGGGGGCTGGAAACACCATATATTTT
TRBD1	many	TRBV29-1	TRBJ1-2	CSTGQDDGYTF	TGCAGCACAGGACAGGACGATGGCTACACCTTC
.	once	TRBV9	TRBJ1-4	CASSVAGLGGEKLFF	TGTGCCAGCAGCGTAGCTGGGCTGGGGGGCGAAAAACTGTTTTTT
TRBD1	few	TRBV10-3	TRBJ2-2	CAIRQGANTGELFF	TGTGCCATACGACAGGGGGCAAACACCGGGGAGCTGTTTTTT
.	.	TRBV10-3	TRBJ1-1	CAISATQLNTEAFF	TGTGCCATCAGTGCTACTCAGCTGAACACTGAAGCTTTCTTT
.	many	TRBV10-3	TRBJ1-2	CAISETPSYGYTF	TGTGCCATCAGTGAGACACCCAGCTATGGCTACACCTTC
.	many	TRBV29-1	TRBJ1-5	CSVMTAGFGPQHF	TGCAGCGTCATGACAGCCGGGTTTGGACCCCAGCATTTT
.	.	TRBV11-1	TRBJ2-7	CASSPRQPYEQYF	TGTGCCAGCAGCCCCAGACAGCCTTACGAGCAGTACTTC
.	.	TRBV19	TRBJ1-5	CASSRTRNLPQHF	TGTGCCAGTAGTCGGACGCGGAACCTGCCCCAGCATTTT
.	.	TRBV20-1	TRBJ2-1	CSASRPPSYNEQFF	TGCAGTGCTAGTCGCCCGCCCTCCTACAATGAGCAGTTCTTC
TRBD1	few	TRBV20-1	TRBJ1-2	CSATDRGLGYTF	TGCAGTGCCACGGACAGGGGGCTCGGCTACACCTTC
TRBD2	.	TRBV5-1	TRBJ2-7	CASSLEGGSRHEQYF	TGCGCCAGCAGCTTGGAGGGCGGGAGTCGGCACGAGCAGTACTTC
.	many	TRBV10-2	TRBJ1-5	CASSPVAVANQPQHF	TGCGCCAGCAGTCCGGTAGCTGTTGCAAATCAGCCCCAGCATTTT
.	few	TRBV3-1	TRBJ1-1	CASSYQFMNTEAFF	TGTGCCAGCAGTTACCAGTTCATGAACACTGAAGCTTTCTTT
.	.	TRBV5-1	TRBJ1-5	CASSFRDQPQHF	TGTGCCAGCAGCTTTCGGGATCAGCCCCAGCATTTT
.	.	TRBV7-9	TRBJ1-1	CAGSLDVNTEAFF	TGTGCCGGCAGCTTAGATGTTAACACTGAAGCTTTCTTT
.	many	TRBV14	TRBJ2-5	CASSHPLASQTQYF	TGTGCCAGCAGCCACCCCCTAGCGTCTCAGACCCAGTACTTC
.	.	TRBV7-2	TRBJ1-1	CASSLGRYEAFF	TGTGCCAGCAGCCTTGGACGGTATGAAGCTTTCTTT
.	.	TRBV2	TRBJ2-5	CASKDGDETQYF	TGTGCCAGCAAGGACGGGGATGAGACCCAGTACTTC
.	few	TRBV20-1	TRBJ2-7	CSAVPGSTTYEQYF	TGCAGTGCTGTCCCGGGCTCAACCACCTACGAGCAGTACTTC
.	few	TRBV20-1	TRBJ2-7	CSARIRVKDEQYF	TGCAGTGCTAGGATCAGGGTCAAGGACGAGCAGTACTTC
TRBD1	.	TRBV29-1	TRBJ1-2	CSVEQQGVHGYTF	TGCAGCGTTGAACAACAGGGGGTCCATGGCTACACCTTC
.	.	TRBV20-1	TRBJ2-5	CSARGFGAQYF	TGCAGTGCTAGAGGGTTTGGGGCCCAGTACTTC
.	.	TRBV25-1	TRBJ2-7	CASSTKGSEEQYF	TGTGCCAGCAGCACGAAGGGGTCGGAGGAGCAGTACTTC
.	.	TRBV6-2/TRBV6-3	TRBJ1-2	CASSYSISGQGYTF	TGTGCCAGCAGTTACTCGATCTCAGGGCAAGGCTACACCTTC
TRBD2	few	TRBV7-3	TRBJ2-5	CASSFLAGAGETQYF	TGTGCCAGCAGCTTTTTAGCGGGAGCGGGAGAGACCCAGTACTTC
.	.	TRBV20-1	TRBJ2-2	CSARDQGNTGELFF	TGCAGTGCTAGAGATCAGGGAAACACCGGGGAGCTGTTTTTT
.	many	TRBV15	TRBJ1-1	CATSPSMNTEAFF	TGTGCCACCAGTCCGTCCATGAACACTGAAGCTTTCTTT
.	.	TRBV7-9	TRBJ1-2	CASSWGSYRSEGYTF	TGTGCCAGCAGCTGGGGGAGTTATAGGAGTGAAGGCTACACCTTC
.	.	TRBV5-1	TRBJ2-7	CASSLTIDEQYF	TGCGCCAGCAGCTTAACGATAGACGAGCAGTACTTC
TRBD1	few	TRBV20-1	TRBJ1-4	CSASLGQGEKLFF	TGCAGTGCAAGTCTTGGACAGGGTGAAAAACTGTTTTTT
.	many	TRBV10-3	TRBJ1-3	CASSERPNSGNTIYF	TGTGCCAGCAGTGAACGACCGAACTCTGGAAACACCATATATTTT
.	once	TRBV4-1	TRBJ1-2	CASSHEPGQSNYGYTF	TGCGCCAGCAGCCATGAACCCGGACAATCGAACTATGGCTACACCTTC
.	.	TRBV7-9	TRBJ1-2	CASGAVYGYTF	TGTGCCAGCGGGGCCGTCTATGGCTACACCTTC
.	few	TRBV7-9	TRBJ1-1	CASSLAIAGRKNTEAFF	TGTGCCAGCAGCTTAGCAATTGCAGGGAGGAAGAACACTGAAGCTTTCTTT
.	.	TRBV13	TRBJ2-2	CASSLLQGSNTGELFF	TGTGCCAGCAGCTTACTGCAGGGTTCGAACACCGGGGAGCTGTTTTTT
.	.	TRBV3-1	TRBJ2-7	CASSQWTEAYEQYF	TGTGCCAGCAGCCAATGGACCGAGGCCTACGAGCAGTACTTC
.	.	TRBV19	TRBJ1-5	CASGIYGSDFAQHF	TGTGCCAGTGGTATTTATGGGAGCGACTTCGCCCAGCATTTT
.	.	TRBV9	TRBJ1-2	CASRRAAGPRGYTF	TGTGCCAGCAGACGAGCCGCAGGGCCTAGGGGCTACACCTTC
.	.	TRBV5-1	TRBJ1-3	CASSQVDRPSGNTIYF	TGCGCCAGCAGCCAAGTCGACAGGCCCTCTGGAAACACCATATATTTT
.	.	TRBV12-3/TRBV12-4	TRBJ2-1	CASSFGRPQFF	TGTGCCAGCAGTTTTGGACGGCCGCAGTTCTTC
.	.	TRBV25-1	TRBJ1-3	CASNQQGAGNTIYF	TGTGCCAGCAACCAGCAGGGAGCGGGAAACACCATATATTTT